This TCR beta chain stems from a study of T cell responses to AZD1222 COVID-19 vaccine. This table comes from immunoSEQ multiplex PCR, and its TCRdb copy is limited to in-frame clones, with some not included. The table has approximately 140,000 clones, almost 95% seen once. V dropped 1 base and J dropped 3 bases, with 9 bases sitting between them. The CDR3 length is 15 residues. Germline V gene lookup returns CDR1 SGHAT and CDR2 FQNNGV. Sample: peripheral blood, taken 28 days after the second AZD1222 dose. The chain joins TRBV11-2 to TRBJ1-4; D remains ambiguous. This TCR was recovered from an adult who received the AZD1222 COVID-19 vaccine. The CDR3 nucleotides read TGTGCCAGCAGCTTAGTCGGGTCGGCTAATGAAAAACTGTTTTTT. It encodes CASSLVGSANEKLFF.